This entry lists 13 T cell receptor beta chains sequenced from one sample in a study of blood T cells in healthy people across ages. A second PCR, run for roughly 7 to 12 cycles, used a sample-barcoded 5' primer plus a J-beta primer mix. Each CDR3 protein is one row after TCRdb ran MiXCR on the 5' RACE reads. The sample lists 650,000 to 1,000,000 distinct CDR3 sequences; roughly 34% were seen once. The source material was blood. All receptors come from a man between 18 and 35 years old in good health.

A single count supports this clonotype. This chain uses TRBV29-1 with TRBJ1-1; TRBD1 matches 9 bases. Germline assignment: CDR1 SQVTM and CDR2 ANQGSEA. Germline trimming cut 1 base from V and 6 bases from J; bases unmatched to any gene: 3. The CDR3 length is 13 residues. CDR3 amino acids: CSVEGTGASEAFF. In DNA form, the CDR3 reads TGCAGCGTTGAAGGGACAGGGGCTTCTGAAGCTTTCTTT. The entire variable domain, with the rest obtained from reference TRBV29-1 and TRBJ1-1, is as follows: SAVISQKPSRDICQRGTSLTIQCQVDSQVTMMFWYRQQPGQSLTLIATANQGSEATYESGFVIDKFPISRPNLTFSTLTVSNMSPEDSSIYLCSVEGTGASEAFFGQGTRLTVV.

Concerning this clonotype: A much larger clone lies one base from this, so it may be a read error. V gene TRBV10-3 combines with J gene TRBJ2-7, with TRBD1 matching 7 bases. There are 14 residues in the CDR3. The V gene end was trimmed by 4 bases and the J gene end by 10 bases; junction bases not matched to a gene: 13. Looked up from germline, CDR1 is ENHRY and CDR2 is SYGVKD. The CDR3, as DNA: TGTGCCATCAGTGGGGGGACAGACCAAGATACCCAGTACTTC. Translating it yields CAISGGTDQDTQYF.

This clonotype was recorded many times. The chain is built from TRBV7-9 and TRBJ2-3; unclear D gene. Germline V gives CDR1 SEHNR, CDR2 FQNEAQ (reference sequence). Trimming removed 1 base from V and 3 bases from J, with 8 bases in between. The CDR3 has 14 amino acids. The DNA of the CDR3 is TGTGCCAGCAGCTTAGTCGTTACTACAGATACGCAGTATTTT. It yields the protein CASSLVVTTDTQYF. Drawing the rest from reference TRBV7-9 and TRBJ2-3, the complete variable domain is DTGVSQNPRHKITKRGQNVTFRCDPISEHNRLYWYRQTLGQGPEFLTYFQNEAQLEKSRLLSDRFSAERPKGSFSTLEIQRTEQGDSAMYLCASSLVVTTDTQYFGPGTRLTVL.

The chain employs TRBV6-2 or TRBV6-3 and TRBJ1-2; 8 bases agree with TRBD1. The CDR3 spans 16 residues. Germline V gives CDR1 MNHEY, CDR2 SVGEGT. Germline trimming cut 2 bases from V and 6 bases from J; bases unmatched to any gene: 11. In DNA form, the CDR3 reads TGTGCCAGCAGTTACAATGGACAGGGAAGGAGGAATGGCTACACCTTC. This sequence encodes CASSYNGQGRRNGYTF.

Worth noting for this clonotype: Mismatch with germline at one junction end may stem from a read error. The gene calls are TRBV2 and TRBJ2-1, with 7 positions matching TRBD2. This CDR3 is built from 14 residues. Germline lookup yields CDR1 SNHLY and CDR2 FYNNEI. The CDR3 is CASSGLANGNERFF. The CDR3 region has the DNA TGTGCCAGCAGTGGACTAGCCAATGGCAATGAGCGGTTCTTC.

This clonotype has just a few counts. The chain employs TRBV6-6 and TRBJ2-7; TRBD2 matches 8 bases. Germline V lookup: CDR1 MNHNY, CDR2 SVGAGI (reference sequence). This CDR3 is 13 amino acids long. With V trimmed by 4 bases and J by 12 bases, 11 bases remained unmatched. The CDR3 DNA is TGTGCCAGCAGTTCAATCCAGGCGGGGGGTTGGTACTTC. It codes for CASSSIQAGGWYF.

The chain couples TRBV6-1 to TRBJ1-2, with D uncertain. V lost 6 bases and J 6 bases, leaving 14 bases between the germline ends. The CDR3 consists of 13 residues. CDR1 MNHNS and CDR2 SASEGT come from the germline V gene. This chain's CDR3 is CASRVVQVDGYTF. In DNA, the CDR3 is TGTGCCAGCAGGGTTGTTCAGGTGGATGGCTACACCTTC.

V usage is TRBV24-1 and J usage is TRBJ2-1; 10 nucleotides match TRBD1. V gave up 6 bases and J gave up 13 bases; unmatched junction bases: 14. Germline CDR1 is KGHDR and CDR2 is SFDVKD. The CDR3 covers 15 residues. The CDR3 nucleotides are TGTGCCACCAGTACGACAGGGGGCACACAAGAGACCCAGTTCTTC. Translated: CATSTTGGTQETQFF.

This chain joins TRBV11-2 and TRBJ2-1, with D unclear. With the DNA end fitting TRBJ2-7 better, the J assignment may be wrong. This CDR3 spans 15 amino acids. Germline loops: CDR1 SGHAT, CDR2 FQNNGV. The CDR3 here is CASSLPVNSYNEQYF. CDR3 DNA: TGTGCCAGCAGCTTACCGGTAAACTCCTACAATGAGCAGTACTTC.

This clonotype turned up a few times. The junction and the germline gene differ at one end; a read error may be behind it. The rearrangement joins TRBV2 to TRBJ2-1; D not resolved. CDR3 length equals 11 residues. Germline V gives CDR1 SNHLY, CDR2 FYNNEI. In DNA form, the CDR3 reads TGTGCCAGCTGTGATTTCCAAGAGCAGTTCTTC. Amino acids: CASCDFQEQFF. The entire variable domain, with the rest obtained from reference TRBV2 and TRBJ2-1, is as follows: EPEVTQTPSHQVTQMGQEVILRCVPISNHLYFYWYRQILGQKVEFLVSFYNNEISEKSEIFDDQFSVERPDGSNFTLKIRSTKLEDSAMYFCASCDFQEQFFGPGTRLTVL.

A note on this clonotype: Germline is not matched at one junction end, which may reflect a read error. This sequence joins TRBV20-1 and TRBJ1-4; D remains ambiguous. Germline CDR1 DFQATT, CDR2 SNEGSKA (reference sequence). The length of the CDR3 is 10 residues. The CDR3 reads CRASREKLFF. Here the CDR3 DNA reads TGCAGGGCTAGCCGGGAAAAACTGTTTTTT.

Many counts were recorded for this clonotype. J is TRBJ2-3 and V is TRBV5-1; weak D call: TRBD2 (5 bases). This CDR3 is built from 16 residues. Germline assignment: CDR1 SGHRS and CDR2 YFSETQ. Trimming left V 1 base short and J 5 bases short, with 17 bases between. The CDR3 coding sequence is TGCGCCAGCAGCTTGATGGTAACAGCCGAGGGAGATACGCAGTATTTT. Its protein product is CASSLMVTAEGDTQYF.

The chain is built from TRBV6-5 and TRBJ2-1; 7 bases line up with TRBD2. The CDR3 totals 18 residues. Per the germline V gene, CDR1 is MNHEY and CDR2 is SVGAGI. Trimming at V came to 0 bases and at J to 6 bases, leaving 14 bases not matched to a gene. This chain's CDR3 is CASSYSWRGMVRGNEQFF. Here the CDR3 DNA reads TGTGCCAGCAGTTACTCGTGGCGGGGGATGGTCCGCGGCAATGAGCAGTTCTTC.